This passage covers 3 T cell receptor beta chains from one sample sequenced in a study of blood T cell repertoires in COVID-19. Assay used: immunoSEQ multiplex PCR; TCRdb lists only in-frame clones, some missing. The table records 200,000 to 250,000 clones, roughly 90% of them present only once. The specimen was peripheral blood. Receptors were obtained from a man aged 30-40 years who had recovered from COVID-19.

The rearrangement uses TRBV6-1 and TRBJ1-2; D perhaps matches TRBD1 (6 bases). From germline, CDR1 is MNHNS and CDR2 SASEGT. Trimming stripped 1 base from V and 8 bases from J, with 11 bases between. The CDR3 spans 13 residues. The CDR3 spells CASSEVQGTGYTF. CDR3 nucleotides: TGTGCCAGCAGTGAAGTCCAGGGGACGGGCTACACCTTC.

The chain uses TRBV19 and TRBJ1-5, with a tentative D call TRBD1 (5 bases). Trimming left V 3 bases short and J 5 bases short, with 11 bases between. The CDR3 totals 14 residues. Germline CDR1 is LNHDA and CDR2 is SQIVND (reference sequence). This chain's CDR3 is CASSIGGGDQPQHF. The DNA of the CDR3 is TGTGCCAGTAGTATCGGGGGAGGCGATCAGCCCCAGCATTTT.

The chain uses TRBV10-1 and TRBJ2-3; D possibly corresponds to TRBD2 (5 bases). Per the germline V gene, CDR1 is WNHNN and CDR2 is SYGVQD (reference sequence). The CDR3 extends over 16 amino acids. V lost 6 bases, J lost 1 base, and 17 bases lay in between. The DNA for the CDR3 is TGCGCCAGCAGCCCCGGCACCAGCGGAGGCACAGATACGCAGTATTTT. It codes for CASSPGTSGGTDTQYF.